One and the same sample provided the 27 T cell receptor beta chains below, sequenced in a study of post-analysis software for immune sequencing data (dated by TCRdb to the mid-2010s). Broad study findings and their caveats: Significantly higher frequencies in patients than in controls were found for about 5 TRBV segments, including TRBV5-6, TRBV5-1 and TRBV20-1.

Their specific antigens are unknown. The library was generated by PCR. Data came from an Illumina HiSeq 2500. To reduce PCR and sequencing biases, unique molecular identifiers were incorporated into the TCR beta cDNA libraries. Using fastp at Q25 and MiXCR, TCRdb reprocessed the public reads and kept productive beta chains. Each entry merges the rows of one CDR3 protein and shows their most common DNA and genes. This sample gives about 540,000 distinct CDR3 sequences in total; under 40% of them show up just once. The top ten clonotypes cover roughly 6% of the sample. Sequenced sample: blood. The receptors originated from a girl under 18 with multiple sclerosis.

The chain is built from TRBV13 and TRBJ2-1; D gene ambiguous. This CDR3 is built from 15 residues. Germline CDR1 reads PRHDT; CDR2 reads FYEKMQ (reference sequence). Trimming stripped 0 bases from V and 1 base from J, with 7 bases between. The DNA of the CDR3 is TGTGCCAGCAGCTTAGGGTCACAATCCTACAATGAGCAGTTCTTC. The encoded protein is CASSLGSQSYNEQFF.

The rearrangement uses TRBV5-1 and TRBJ2-3, with D perhaps matching TRBD2 (5 bases). V dropped 6 bases and J dropped 1 base, with 12 bases sitting between them. CDR3 length: 14 amino acids. The V gene's germline CDR1 is SGHRS and CDR2 YFSETQ. The CDR3 sequence is CASIPGIGTDTQYF. CDR3 DNA: TGCGCCAGCATACCCGGGATTGGCACAGATACGCAGTATTTT.

This clonotype was found once. V usage is TRBV3-1 and J usage is TRBJ2-7; 10 nucleotides line up with TRBD2. The V gene's germline CDR1 is LGHDT and CDR2 YNNKEL (reference sequence). The CDR3 is 15 amino acids. The V segment lost 0 bases and the J segment 5 bases; nucleotides outside the gene matches: 4. The CDR3 nucleotides read TGTGCCAGCAGCCAAGATGTCCTAGCGGGGGACGAGCAGTACTTC. It is translated as CASSQDVLAGDEQYF.

This clonotype was observed many times. This chain joins TRBV6-6 and TRBJ1-2; D unclear. Trimming shortened V by 6 bases and J by 0 bases, and 5 bases separated the two germline ends. This CDR3 region has 12 residues. Germline-derived CDR1 and CDR2 are MNHNY and SVGAGI (reference sequence). The DNA for the CDR3 is TGTGCCAGCAGAGGGACTAACTATGGCTACACCTTC. Amino acids: CASRGTNYGYTF.

Points on this clonotype: Possible read error: a much larger clone is one base away. The rearrangement links TRBV12-3 or TRBV12-4 to TRBJ1-5, with D possibly TRBD1 on 6 matching bases. This CDR3 contains 14 residues. V was clipped by 5 bases and J by 0 bases, with 8 bases between them. CDR3 in DNA: TGTGCCAGCAGTCGGGACATTAGCAATCAGCCCCAGCATTTT. Protein: CASSRDISNQPQHF.

The chain couples TRBV20-1 to TRBJ2-3, with TRBD1 matching 10 bases. CDR1 is DFQATT and CDR2 is SNEGSKA in the germline V gene (reference sequence). After removal of 4 bases from V and 9 bases from J, the junction contained 10 bases not matched to a gene. The CDR3 consists of 14 residues. CDR3 nucleotide sequence: TGCAGTGCTAACCCGGGGCGGACAGGGGGGACGCAGTATTTT. Amino acids: CSANPGRTGGTQYF.

This clonotype was counted a few times. The chain has TRBV5-1 and TRBJ2-3, with D perhaps matching TRBD1 (5 bases). Between the trimmed V and J ends, which lost 4 bases and 2 bases, there was a span of 11 bases. The germline CDR1 and CDR2 sequences are SGHRS and YFSETQ. This CDR3 spans 14 amino acids. CDR3 protein: CASSTDSYTDTQYF. CDR3 coding DNA: TGCGCCAGCAGCACCGACAGTTACACAGATACGCAGTATTTT.

The chain joins TRBV7-3 to TRBJ2-3; the D gene is possibly TRBD2 (5 bases). Germline V gene lookup returns CDR1 SGHTA and CDR2 FQGTGA. Trimming shortened V by 5 bases and J by 4 bases, and 10 bases separated the two germline ends. The CDR3 totals 13 residues. Here the CDR3 DNA reads TGTGCCAGCAGCACCGCGGGCCCAGATACGCAGTATTTT. This translates into CASSTAGPDTQYF.

J is TRBJ2-2 and V is TRBV11-2; D unclear. Per germline, CDR1 SGHAT and CDR2 FQNNGV. CDR3 length: 15 residues. Deletions cut 2 bases from V and 1 base from J, with 8 bases between. In DNA form, the CDR3 reads TGTGCCAGCAGCTTATTGTGGCAGAACACCGGGGAGCTGTTTTTT. It codes for CASSLLWQNTGELFF.

This clonotype was found a few times. The chain employs TRBV29-1 and TRBJ2-3; TRBD2 matches at 11 bases. CDR3 length: 15 residues. The junction had 7 bases not matched to a gene; V was cut back by 4 bases and J by 4 bases. Germline CDR1 SQVTM, CDR2 ANQGSEA. The chain's CDR3 is CSVGTSGGIADTQYF. CDR3 sequence (DNA): TGCAGCGTTGGAACTAGCGGGGGTATTGCAGATACGCAGTATTTT.

This clonotype was detected many times. The chain joins TRBV6-1 to TRBJ2-5; unclear D gene. Judging by the DNA end, TRBJ2-7 fits better; the J call may be wrong. Germline V gives CDR1 MNHNS, CDR2 SASEGT. This CDR3 spans 14 amino acids. Written as DNA, the CDR3 is TGTGCCAGCAGTTCAGGTGGGTCGTCAGCCGAGCAGTACTTC. Its protein product is CASSSGGSSAEQYF.

V gene TRBV6-1 combines with J gene TRBJ2-5; tentative D call: TRBD1 (6 bases). The CDR3 runs to 16 residues. The V end was cut by 3 bases, the J end by 2 bases, with 16 bases between. Per germline, CDR1 MNHNS and CDR2 SASEGT. For the CDR3, the DNA is TGTGCCAGCAGTGAGGGGGCAACACCCCGTCAAGAGACCCAGTACTTC. It encodes CASSEGATPRQETQYF.

The chain employs TRBV6-6 and TRBJ2-2; either TRBD1 or TRBD2 may fit D (6 bases each). The V end lost 2 bases, the J end lost 0 bases, and 10 bases lay between the germline ends. This CDR3 has 16 residues. Looked up from germline, CDR1 is MNHNY and CDR2 is SVGAGI (reference sequence). Here the CDR3 DNA reads TGTGCCAGCAGTTACCGAGGGGGGACGAACACCGGGGAGCTGTTTTTT. This gives the protein CASSYRGGTNTGELFF.

The chain has TRBV5-1 and TRBJ2-4, with 7 bases that match TRBD1. The CDR3 runs 16 residues. The junction had 5 bases not matched to a gene; V was cut back by 0 bases and J by 2 bases. Germline loops: CDR1 SGHRS, CDR2 YFSETQ. CDR3 nucleotide sequence: TGCGCCAGCAGCTTGGAGGGCAGGGGGACCAAAAACATTCAGTACTTC. Translation: CASSLEGRGTKNIQYF.

The genes are TRBV7-6 and TRBJ1-5; D not certain. Germline V CDR1 and CDR2: SGHVS, FNYEAQ. Trimming removed 2 bases from V and 4 bases from J, with 6 bases in between. The CDR3 loop spans 13 amino acids. The DNA of the CDR3 is TGTGCCAGCAGCTTATGGGAAAATCAGCCCCAGCATTTT. Encoded protein: CASSLWENQPQHF.

V usage is TRBV7-3 and J usage is TRBJ2-3; D not resolved. The germline CDR1 and CDR2 sequences are SGHTA and FQGTGA. The V end was cut by 8 bases, the J end by 2 bases, with 11 bases between. CDR3 length: 13 amino acids. Here the CDR3 DNA reads TGTGCCAGCTCCAGAGGTACCACAGATACGCAGTATTTT. It codes for CASSRGTTDTQYF.

The chain links TRBV20-1 to TRBJ2-1, with D perhaps given as TRBD1 or TRBD2 (5 bases each). V lost 2 bases and J lost 6, with 17 bases in between. This CDR3 has 15 amino acids. CDR1 and CDR2 (germline): DFQATT, SNEGSKA (reference sequence). CDR3 nucleotide sequence: TGCAGTGCTAGAAATCAAGGGACGTACTCCAATGAGCAGTTCTTC. Amino acids: CSARNQGTYSNEQFF.

J is TRBJ2-4 and V is TRBV5-1, with D perhaps given as TRBD1 or TRBD2 (5 bases each). The CDR3 consists of 11 residues. CDR1 SGHRS and CDR2 YFSETQ come from the germline V gene. V was shortened by 3 bases and J by 7 bases, with 5 bases between the two germline ends. The CDR3 nucleotides are TGCGCCAGCAGCTGGGGGAACATTCAGTACTTC. It is translated as CASSWGNIQYF. Looking up the rest from reference TRBV5-1 and TRBJ2-4 gives the full variable domain: KAGVTQTPRYLIKTRGQQVTLSCSPISGHRSVSWYQQTPGQGLQFLFEYFSETQRNKGNFPGRFSGRQFSNSRSEMNVSTLELGDSALYLCASSWGNIQYFGAGTRLSVL.

The chain couples TRBV5-1 to TRBJ2-4; tentatively, D is TRBD2 (7 bases). The CDR3 loop spans 14 amino acids. Germline values: CDR1 SGHRS, CDR2 YFSETQ. Trimming removed 8 bases from V and 7 bases from J, with 19 bases in between. In DNA form, the CDR3 reads TGCGCCAGTCGCCCGGGGGGCGCTGAGAACATTCAGTACTTC. Translated, it gives CASRPGGAENIQYF.

This clonotype was observed a few times. V gene TRBV4-1 combines with J gene TRBJ2-3; 7 bases are shared with TRBD1. This CDR3 has 15 residues. V shed 5 bases and J 5 bases; nucleotides not matched to a gene: 10. Per the germline V gene, CDR1 is MGHRA and CDR2 is YSYEKL. CDR3 protein: CASSSREGAQDTQYF. CDR3 sequence (DNA): TGCGCCAGCAGCTCACGAGAGGGGGCTCAAGATACGCAGTATTTT.

About this clonotype itself: The junction differs from germline at one of its ends, possibly a read error. CDR3 coding DNA: TGTGCCAGCAGGATTCTTGGACAGTTAAGCTCCTATAATCCACCCCTCCACTTT. Translating gives CASRILGQLSSYNPPLHF. The V call is TRBV6-1, the J call TRBJ1-6; D is perhaps TRBD1 (6 bases). There are 18 residues in the CDR3. CDR1 and CDR2 from the germline V gene are MNHNS and SASEGT.

This clonotype turned up a few times. The chain uses TRBV10-3 and TRBJ2-3; TRBD1 matches at 9 bases. The CDR3 covers 19 residues. With 4 bases clipped from V and 4 bases from J, the junction kept 18 bases outside the gene matches. The germline gives CDR1 ENHRY, CDR2 SYGVKD. The CDR3 protein is CAISVSKINPGQGPDTQYF. The CDR3 nucleotides read TGTGCCATCAGTGTCTCAAAAATCAATCCGGGACAGGGTCCAGATACGCAGTATTTT.

The rearrangement links TRBV20-1 to TRBJ1-1, with D perhaps TRBD1 (5 bases). Germline CDR1 DFQATT, CDR2 SNEGSKA (reference sequence). V lost 8 bases and J 0 bases, leaving 10 bases between the germline ends. The CDR3 length is 12 residues. As DNA, the CDR3 is TGCAGTCCGGGGACCATGAACACTGAAGCTTTCTTT. Encoded protein: CSPGTMNTEAFF.

The rearrangement uses TRBV20-1 and TRBJ1-1, with 9 nucleotides matching TRBD1. Germline trimming cut 4 bases from V and 1 base from J; bases unmatched to any gene: 4. CDR3 length equals 14 residues. Germline CDR1 reads DFQATT; CDR2 reads SNEGSKA (reference sequence). The CDR3 DNA sequence: TGCAGTGCTAATAACAGGGGGCAGAACACTGAAGCTTTCTTT. Amino acids: CSANNRGQNTEAFF.

The CDR3, as DNA: TGCAGCGGAGGGGTTGGGGCAATCGGTGAGCAGTTCTTC. Residues: CSGGVGAIGEQFF. The chain joins TRBV29-1 to TRBJ2-1, with D perhaps being TRBD1 or TRBD2 (5 bases each). V was pared by 7 bases and J by 9 bases, with 19 bases between. The CDR3 totals 13 residues. The germline V gene encodes CDR1 SQVTM and CDR2 ANQGSEA.

The V gene is TRBV9, the J gene TRBJ2-4; D uncertain. From germline, CDR1 is SGDLS and CDR2 YYNGEE. This CDR3 is 14 amino acids long. Trimming cost V 0 bases and J 5 bases, with 9 bases left between them. CDR3 nucleotide sequence: TGTGCCAGCAGCGTAGGTAACAGCCAAAACATTCAGTACTTC. Residues: CASSVGNSQNIQYF.

This clonotype showed up just once. The chain combines TRBV4-1 with TRBJ2-5; 10 bases are shared with TRBD2. The CDR3 covers 15 residues. V lost 1 base and J lost 11; bases outside the gene matches: 10. Per germline, CDR1 MGHRA and CDR2 YSYEKL. The CDR3: CASSQGSGGGDEQYF. DNA for the CDR3: TGCGCCAGCAGCCAAGGGAGCGGGGGGGGAGATGAGCAGTACTTC.